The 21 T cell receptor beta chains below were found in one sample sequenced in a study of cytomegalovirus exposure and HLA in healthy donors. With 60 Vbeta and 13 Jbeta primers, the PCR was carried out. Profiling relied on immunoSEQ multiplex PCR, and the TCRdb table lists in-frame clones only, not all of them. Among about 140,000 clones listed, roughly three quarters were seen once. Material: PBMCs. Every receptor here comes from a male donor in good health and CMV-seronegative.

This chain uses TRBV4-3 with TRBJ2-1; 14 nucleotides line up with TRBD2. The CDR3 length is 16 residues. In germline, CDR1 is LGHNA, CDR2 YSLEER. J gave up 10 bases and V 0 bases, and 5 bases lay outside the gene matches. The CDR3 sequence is CASSQDRLAGGREQFF. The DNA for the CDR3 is TGCGCCAGCAGCCAAGATCGACTAGCGGGAGGGCGGGAGCAGTTCTTC.

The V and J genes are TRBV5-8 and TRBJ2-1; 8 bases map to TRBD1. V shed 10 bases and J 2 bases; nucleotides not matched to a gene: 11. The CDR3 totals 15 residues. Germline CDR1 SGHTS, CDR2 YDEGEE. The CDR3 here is CAGSFDRGPYNEQFF. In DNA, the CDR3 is TGTGCCGGGTCTTTTGACAGGGGCCCCTACAATGAGCAGTTCTTC.

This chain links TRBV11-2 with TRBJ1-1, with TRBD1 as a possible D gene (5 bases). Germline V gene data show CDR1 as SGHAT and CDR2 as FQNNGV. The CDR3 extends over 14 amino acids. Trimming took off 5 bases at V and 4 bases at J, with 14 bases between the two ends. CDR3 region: CASSHPGGTTEAFF. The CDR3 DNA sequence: TGTGCCAGCAGCCACCCGGGAGGGACCACTGAAGCTTTCTTT.

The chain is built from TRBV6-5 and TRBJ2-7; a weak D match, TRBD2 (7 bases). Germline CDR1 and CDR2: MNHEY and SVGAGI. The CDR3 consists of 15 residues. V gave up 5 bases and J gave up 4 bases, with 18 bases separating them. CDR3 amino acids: CASSPRDTGGYEQYF. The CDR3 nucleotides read TGTGCCAGCAGTCCCCGGGACACCGGGGGGTACGAGCAGTACTTC.

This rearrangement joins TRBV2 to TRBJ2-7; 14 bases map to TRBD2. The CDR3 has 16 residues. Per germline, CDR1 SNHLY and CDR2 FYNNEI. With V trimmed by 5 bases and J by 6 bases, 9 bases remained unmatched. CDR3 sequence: CASSSPGLAGGGEQYF. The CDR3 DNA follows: TGTGCCAGCAGTTCTCCTGGACTAGCGGGAGGCGGCGAGCAGTACTTC. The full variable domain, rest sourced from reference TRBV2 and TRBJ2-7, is EPEVTQTPSHQVTQMGQEVILRCVPISNHLYFYWYRQILGQKVEFLVSFYNNEISEKSEIFDDQFSVERPDGSNFTLKIRSTKLEDSAMYFCASSSPGLAGGGEQYFGPGTRLTVT.

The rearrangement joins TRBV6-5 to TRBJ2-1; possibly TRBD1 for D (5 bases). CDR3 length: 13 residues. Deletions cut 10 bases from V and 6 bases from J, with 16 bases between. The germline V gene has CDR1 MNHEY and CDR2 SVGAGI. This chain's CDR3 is CATSPDNFNEQFF. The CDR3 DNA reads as TGTGCCACCTCCCCGGACAATTTCAATGAGCAGTTCTTC.

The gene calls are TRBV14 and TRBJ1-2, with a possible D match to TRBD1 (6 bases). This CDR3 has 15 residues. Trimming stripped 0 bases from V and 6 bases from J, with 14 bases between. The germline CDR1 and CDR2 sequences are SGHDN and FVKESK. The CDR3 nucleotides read TGTGCCAGCAGCCAAGAAAACAGGGTATACGATGGCTACACCTTC. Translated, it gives CASSQENRVYDGYTF.

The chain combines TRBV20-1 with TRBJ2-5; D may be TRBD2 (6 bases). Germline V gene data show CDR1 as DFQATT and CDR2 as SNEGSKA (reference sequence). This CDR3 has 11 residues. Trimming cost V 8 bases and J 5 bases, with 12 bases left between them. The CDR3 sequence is CSSTRGETQYF. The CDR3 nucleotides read TGCAGTTCGACCCGGGGGGAGACCCAGTACTTC.

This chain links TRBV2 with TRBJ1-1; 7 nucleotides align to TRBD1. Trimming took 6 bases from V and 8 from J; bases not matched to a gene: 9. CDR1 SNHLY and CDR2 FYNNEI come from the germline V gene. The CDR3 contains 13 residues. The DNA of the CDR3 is TGTGCCAGCAGCAGACAGGGTGGTGGCGAAGCTTTCTTT. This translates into CASSRQGGGEAFF.

CDR3 sequence reads: CASNRGQGDTGELFF. For the CDR3, the DNA is TGTGCCAGCAATCGTGGACAGGGGGACACCGGGGAGCTGTTTTTT. J is TRBJ2-2 and V is TRBV27; 10 bases match TRBD1. The CDR3 has 15 residues. CDR1 and CDR2 from the germline V gene are MNHEY and SMNVEV (reference sequence). The V segment lost 7 bases and the J segment 3 bases; nucleotides outside the gene matches: 5.

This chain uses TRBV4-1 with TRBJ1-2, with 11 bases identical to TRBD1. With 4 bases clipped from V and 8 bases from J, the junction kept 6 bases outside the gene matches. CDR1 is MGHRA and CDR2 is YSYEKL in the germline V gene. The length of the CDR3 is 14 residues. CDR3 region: CASSLGQGALGYTF. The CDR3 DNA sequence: TGCGCCAGCAGCCTAGGACAGGGGGCGTTGGGCTACACCTTC.

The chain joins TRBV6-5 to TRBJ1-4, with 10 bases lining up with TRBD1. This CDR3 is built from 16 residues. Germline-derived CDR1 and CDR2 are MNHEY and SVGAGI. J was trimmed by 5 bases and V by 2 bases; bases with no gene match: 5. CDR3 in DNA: TGTGCCAGCAGTTACGGGACAGGGGTTGCCAATGAAAAACTGTTTTTT. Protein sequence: CASSYGTGVANEKLFF.

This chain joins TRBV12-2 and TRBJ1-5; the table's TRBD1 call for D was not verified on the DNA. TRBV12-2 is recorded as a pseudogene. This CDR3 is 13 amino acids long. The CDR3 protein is CASRGASNQPQHF. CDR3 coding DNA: TGTGCAAGTCGGGGGGCGAGCAATCAGCCCCAGCATTTT.

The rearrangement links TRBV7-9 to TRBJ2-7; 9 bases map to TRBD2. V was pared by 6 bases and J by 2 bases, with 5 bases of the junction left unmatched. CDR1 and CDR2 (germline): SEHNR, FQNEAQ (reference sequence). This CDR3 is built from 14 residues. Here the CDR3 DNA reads TGTGCCAGCAGTCTACTAGCGGGTCCCTACGAGCAGTACTTC. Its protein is CASSLLAGPYEQYF.

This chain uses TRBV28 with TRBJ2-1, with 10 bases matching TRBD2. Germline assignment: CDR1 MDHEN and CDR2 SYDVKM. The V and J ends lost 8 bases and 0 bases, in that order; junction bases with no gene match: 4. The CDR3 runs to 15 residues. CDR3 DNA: TGTGCCAGCTCCCCTAGCGGGAGCTCCTACAATGAGCAGTTCTTC. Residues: CASSPSGSSYNEQFF.

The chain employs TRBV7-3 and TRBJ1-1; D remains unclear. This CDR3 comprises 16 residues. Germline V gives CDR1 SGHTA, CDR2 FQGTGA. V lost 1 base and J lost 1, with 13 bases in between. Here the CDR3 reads CASSLIRTEANTEAFF. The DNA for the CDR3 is TGTGCCAGCAGCTTAATACGGACGGAGGCGAACACTGAAGCTTTCTTT.

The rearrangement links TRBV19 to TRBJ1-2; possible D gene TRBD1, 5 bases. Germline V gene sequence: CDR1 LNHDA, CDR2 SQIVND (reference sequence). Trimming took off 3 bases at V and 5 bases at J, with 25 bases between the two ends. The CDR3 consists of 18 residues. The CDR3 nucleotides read TGTGCCAGTAGTATTATCGGCGGGGGAACAACCGGCCGATATGGCTACACCTTC. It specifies CASSIIGGGTTGRYGYTF.

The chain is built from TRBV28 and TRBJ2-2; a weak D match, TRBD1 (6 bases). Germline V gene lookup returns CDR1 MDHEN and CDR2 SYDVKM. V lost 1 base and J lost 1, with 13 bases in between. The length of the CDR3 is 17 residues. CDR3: CASSLLGSQGNTGELFF. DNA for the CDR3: TGTGCCAGCAGTTTATTAGGGTCACAGGGGAACACCGGGGAGCTGTTTTTT.

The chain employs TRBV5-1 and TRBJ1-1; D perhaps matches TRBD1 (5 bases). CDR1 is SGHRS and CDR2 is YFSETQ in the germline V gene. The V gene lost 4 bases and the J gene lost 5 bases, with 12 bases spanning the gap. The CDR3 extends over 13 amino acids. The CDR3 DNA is TGCGCCAGCAGCCAGGACGGGGGAACTGAAGCTTTCTTT. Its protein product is CASSQDGGTEAFF.

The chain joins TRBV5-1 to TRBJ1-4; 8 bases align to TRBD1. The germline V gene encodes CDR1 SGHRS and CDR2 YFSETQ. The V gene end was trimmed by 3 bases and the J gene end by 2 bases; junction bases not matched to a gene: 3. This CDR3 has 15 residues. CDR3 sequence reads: CASSSTGGTNEKLFF. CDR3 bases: TGCGCCAGCAGCTCAACAGGGGGGACTAATGAAAAACTGTTTTTT. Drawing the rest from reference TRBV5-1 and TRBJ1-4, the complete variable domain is KAGVTQTPRYLIKTRGQQVTLSCSPISGHRSVSWYQQTPGQGLQFLFEYFSETQRNKGNFPGRFSGRQFSNSRSEMNVSTLELGDSALYLCASSSTGGTNEKLFFGSGTQLSVL.

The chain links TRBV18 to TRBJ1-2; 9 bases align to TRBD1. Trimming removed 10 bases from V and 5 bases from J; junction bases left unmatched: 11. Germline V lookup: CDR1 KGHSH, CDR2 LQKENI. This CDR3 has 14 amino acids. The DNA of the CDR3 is TGTGCCACCGCCCGGGACAGGGATGGGTATGGCTACACCTTC. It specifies CATARDRDGYGYTF.